One sample yielded the 5 T cell receptor beta chains listed below, sequenced in a study of CD8+CD57+ T cells in acquired aplastic anemia. Genomic DNA templated the TCR beta VDJ and CDR3 profiling. One entry per CDR3 protein results from TCRdb running MiXCR on the reads. The repertoire has a few hundred thousand distinct CDR3 sequences, around 30% of them found once; the top ten carry less than 0.85%. Sequenced patients had shown CD8+CD57+ cell expansion by flow cytometry. The specimen sequenced was sorted CD4+, CD8+, or CD8+CD57+ T cells (not recorded which) from PBMCs. These receptors all come from a human donor with aplastic anemia.

This clonotype was counted at least ten times. The V call is TRBV19, the J call TRBJ1-2; D remains ambiguous. CDR3 length: 13 amino acids. The V end lost 4 bases, the J end lost 4 bases, and 10 bases lay between the germline ends. Germline CDR1 is LNHDA and CDR2 is SQIVND (reference sequence). Here the CDR3 reads CASSKDGPYGYTF. The CDR3 DNA reads as TGTGCCAGTAGTAAAGACGGCCCCTATGGCTACACCTTC.

As to this clonotype: This may stem from a read error, because a much larger clone lies one nucleotide away. The rearrangement uses TRBV2 and TRBJ1-2; D not resolved. Per the germline V gene, CDR1 is SNHLY and CDR2 is FYNNEI. This CDR3 region has 16 residues. Trimming took 6 bases from V and 7 from J, leaving 24 bases between them. The CDR3 coding sequence is TGTGCCAGCAGCGTAGCTCTGGCTGGGGAACAGTGTGGCTACACCTTC. Protein: CASSVALAGEQCGYTF.

Notes on this clonotype: Just one base apart from a much larger clone, this may be a read error. The V gene is TRBV20-1, the J gene TRBJ2-3; D unresolved. This CDR3 spans 11 amino acids. Germline lookup yields CDR1 DFQATT and CDR2 SNEGSKA (reference sequence). This CDR3 reads CSARGTDAQYF. The CDR3 DNA follows: TGCAGTGCTAGGGGCACAGATGCGCAGTATTTT.

With regard to this clonotype: This may be a read error, as it is one base from a much larger clone. The CDR3 is CASSSRGQSPIAFF. The DNA of the CDR3 is TGTGCCAGCAGCTCAAGGGGACAGAGTCCTATAGCTTTCTTT. The rearrangement uses TRBV7-2 and TRBJ1-1, with 7 bases aligning to TRBD1. The germline gives CDR1 SGHTA, CDR2 FQGNSA. The V segment lost 4 bases and the J segment 10 bases; nucleotides outside the gene matches: 12. The CDR3 contains 14 residues.

This clonotype occurred many times. The chain has TRBV11-1 and TRBJ2-7; 8 bases match TRBD2. The CDR3 covers 14 residues. The trim removed 6 bases at V and 5 bases at J, leaving 9 bases unmatched. Per the germline V gene, CDR1 is SGHAT and CDR2 is FQDESV (reference sequence). The CDR3 here is CASRHNSGRDEQYF. CDR3 sequence (DNA): TGTGCCAGCAGGCATAACAGCGGGAGAGACGAGCAGTACTTC.